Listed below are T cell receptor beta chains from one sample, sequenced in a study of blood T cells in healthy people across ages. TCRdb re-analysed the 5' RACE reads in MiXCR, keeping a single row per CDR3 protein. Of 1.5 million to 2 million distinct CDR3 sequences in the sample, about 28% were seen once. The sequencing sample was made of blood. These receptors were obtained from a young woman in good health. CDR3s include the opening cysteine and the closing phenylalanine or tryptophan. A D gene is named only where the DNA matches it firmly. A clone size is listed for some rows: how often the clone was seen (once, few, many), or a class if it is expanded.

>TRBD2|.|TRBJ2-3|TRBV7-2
TGTGCCAGCAGCTTCGTACGGGGGGGCACAGATACGCAGTATTTT
CASSFVRGGTDTQYF
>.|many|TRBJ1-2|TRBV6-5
TGTGCCAGCAGTTGGGACGGAAACTATGGCTACACCTTC
CASSWDGNYGYTF
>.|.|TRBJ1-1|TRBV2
TGTGCCAGCATTCGTGGGGAGAACACTGAAGCTTTCTTT
CASIRGENTEAFF
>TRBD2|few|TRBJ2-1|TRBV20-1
TGCAGTGCTGGACTAGTTCCGGCTGAGCAGTTCTTC
CSAGLVPAEQFF
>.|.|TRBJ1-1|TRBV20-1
TGCAGCGTCCCAAGTGGGGGGCGGGCTGAAGCTTTCTTT
CSVPSGGRAEAFF
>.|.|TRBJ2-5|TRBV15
TGTGCCACCAGCAAGAAAGGTATCGGAGAGACCCAGTACTTC
CATSKKGIGETQYF
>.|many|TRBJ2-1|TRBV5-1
TGCGCCAGCAGCTTGAATAGCGTCTCCTACAATGAGCAGTTCTTC
CASSLNSVSYNEQFF
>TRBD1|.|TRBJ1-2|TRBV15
TGTGCCACCAGCATTAACAGGGGCTATGGCTACACCTTC
CATSINRGYGYTF
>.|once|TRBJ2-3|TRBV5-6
TGTGCCAGCAGCTTCACGAGGGCCTACACAGATACGCAGTATTTT
CASSFTRAYTDTQYF
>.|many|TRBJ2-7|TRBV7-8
TGTGCCAGCAGCTTAGACAGGGTGGGCTCCTACGAGCAGTACTTC
CASSLDRVGSYEQYF
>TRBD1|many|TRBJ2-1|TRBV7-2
TGTGCCAGCAGCTCCCGGACAGGGGGTGGCAATGAGCAGTTCTTC
CASSSRTGGGNEQFF
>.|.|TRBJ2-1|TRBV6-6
TGTGCCAGCAGTTACTCCTTAGGGTCCAATGAGCAGTTCTTC
CASSYSLGSNEQFF
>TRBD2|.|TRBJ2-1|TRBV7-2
TGTGCCAGCCGCCCTTCCAGCGGGGCCAACTCCTACAATGAGCAGTTCTTC
CASRPSSGANSYNEQFF
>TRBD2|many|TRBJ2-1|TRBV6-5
TGTGCCAGCAGGGATAGCGGGAGGGCCGATGAGCAGTTCTTC
CASRDSGRADEQFF
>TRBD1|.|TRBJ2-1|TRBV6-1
TGTGCCAGCAGGTTCGGGGGACAGGGGCCCAATGAGCAGTTCTTC
CASRFGGQGPNEQFF
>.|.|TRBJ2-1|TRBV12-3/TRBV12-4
TGTGCCAGTTGTAATAACTGGGGTTACAATGAGCAGTTCTTC
CASCNNWGYNEQFF
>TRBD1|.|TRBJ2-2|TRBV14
TGTGCCAGCAGCCAAGGGCCGCCCCAGGGGGCAAGAACCGGGGAGCTGTTTTTT
CASSQGPPQGARTGELFF